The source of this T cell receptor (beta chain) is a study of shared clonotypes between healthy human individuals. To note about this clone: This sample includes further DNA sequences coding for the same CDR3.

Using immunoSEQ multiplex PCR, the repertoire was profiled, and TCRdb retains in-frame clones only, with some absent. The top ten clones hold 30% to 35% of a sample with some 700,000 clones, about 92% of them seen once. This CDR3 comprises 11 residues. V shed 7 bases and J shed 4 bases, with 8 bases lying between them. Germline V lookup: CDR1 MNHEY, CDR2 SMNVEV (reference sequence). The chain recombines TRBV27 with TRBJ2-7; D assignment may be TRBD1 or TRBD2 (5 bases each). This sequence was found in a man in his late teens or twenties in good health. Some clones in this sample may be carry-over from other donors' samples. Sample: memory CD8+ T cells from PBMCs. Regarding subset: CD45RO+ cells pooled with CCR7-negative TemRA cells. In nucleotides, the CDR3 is TGTGCCAGCACTGGGGGTTACGAGCAGTACTTC. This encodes CASTGGYEQYF.